The clone carrying this T cell receptor beta chain has at least ten counts. Its antigen is as yet unknown. The sample belongs to a study of CD8 T cells in ankylosing spondylitis. Points from the study as a whole: Among TCR beta sequences, a motif of under ten highly homologous variants appeared characteristic of ankylosing spondylitis blood. Previously reported in reactive arthritis synovial fluid and blood were some of the motif variants.

Scientists made TCR beta libraries using quantitative 5'-RACE with molecular barcodes. TCRdb reprocessed the 5' RACE reads via MiXCR and lists one record per CDR3 protein. Among approximately 100,000 distinct CDR3 sequences listed, 8% to 10% were seen once. This CDR3 spans 10 amino acids. Trimming removed 4 bases from V and 9 bases from J, with 4 bases in between. Material for sequencing was blood, either unsorted or a sorted T cell fraction (not recorded which). The sequence derives from a male donor with ankylosing spondylitis or in good health (not recorded which). The genes are TRBV12-3 or TRBV12-4 and TRBJ1-3; D not resolved. The CDR3 region is CASSSGTIYF. The CDR3, as DNA: TGTGCCAGCAGTTCGGGCACCATATATTTT.